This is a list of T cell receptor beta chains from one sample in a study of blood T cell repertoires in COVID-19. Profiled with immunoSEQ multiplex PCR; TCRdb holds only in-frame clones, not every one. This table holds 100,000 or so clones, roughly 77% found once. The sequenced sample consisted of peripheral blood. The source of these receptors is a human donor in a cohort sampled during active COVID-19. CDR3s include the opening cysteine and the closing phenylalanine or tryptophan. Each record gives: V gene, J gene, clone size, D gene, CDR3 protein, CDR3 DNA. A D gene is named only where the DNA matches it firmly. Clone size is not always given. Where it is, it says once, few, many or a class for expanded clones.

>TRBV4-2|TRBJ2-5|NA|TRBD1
CASSQDPPRTGGEGETQYF
TGTGCCAGCAGCCAAGATCCCCCACGGACAGGGGGGGAAGGAGAGACCCAGTACTTC
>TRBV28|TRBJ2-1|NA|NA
CAGAGPYNEQFF
TGTGCCGGGGCCGGCCCCTACAATGAGCAGTTCTTC
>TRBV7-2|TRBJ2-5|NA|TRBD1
CASSYGTGLETQYF
TGTGCCAGCAGCTACGGGACAGGGTTGGAGACCCAGTACTTC
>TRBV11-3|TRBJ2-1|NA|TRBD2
CASSLGLAGAGGNEQFF
TGTGCCAGCAGCTTAGGACTAGCGGGGGCAGGAGGGAATGAGCAGTTCTTC
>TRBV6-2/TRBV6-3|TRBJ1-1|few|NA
CASSYVPEGEAFF
TGTGCCAGCAGTTACGTCCCAGAGGGTGAAGCTTTCTTT
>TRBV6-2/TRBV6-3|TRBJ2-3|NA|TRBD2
CASSFFSGRARDTQYF
TGTGCCAGCAGTTTCTTTAGCGGGAGGGCCAGAGATACGCAGTATTTT
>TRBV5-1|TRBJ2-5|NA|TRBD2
CASSLAGGQETQYF
TGCGCCAGCAGCTTAGCGGGAGGGCAAGAGACCCAGTACTTC
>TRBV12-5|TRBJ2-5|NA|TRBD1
CASGLAPAGGETQYF
TGTGCTAGTGGTTTGGCACCTGCAGGGGGAGAGACCCAGTACTTC
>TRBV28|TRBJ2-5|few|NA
CASSLFCPLQMDLEPPPQETQYF
TGTGCCAGCAGTCTATTTTGCCCGCTTCAAATGGATTTGGAGCCCCCACCCCAAGAGACCCAGTACTTC
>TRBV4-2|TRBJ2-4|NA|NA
CASSQDLEGIQYF
TGTGCCAGCAGCCAAGACCTGGAGGGCATTCAGTACTTC
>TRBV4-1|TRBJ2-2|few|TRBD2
CASSQVTSGRTGELFF
TGCGCCAGCAGCCAAGTTACTAGCGGTAGGACCGGGGAGCTGTTTTTT
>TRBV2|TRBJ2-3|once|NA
CASSTSRADTQYF
TGTGCCAGCAGCACCTCGAGGGCAGATACGCAGTATTTT
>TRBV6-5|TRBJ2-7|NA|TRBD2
CASSYGGGLALYEQYF
TGTGCCAGCAGTTACGGGGGGGGACTAGCGCTGTACGAGCAGTACTTC
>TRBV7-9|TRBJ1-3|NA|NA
CASSSGQGYSGNTIYF
TGTGCCAGCAGCTCTGGTCAGGGATACTCTGGAAACACCATATATTTT
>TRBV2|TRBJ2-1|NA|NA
CASRQSYNEQFF
TGTGCCAGCAGACAGTCCTACAATGAGCAGTTCTTC
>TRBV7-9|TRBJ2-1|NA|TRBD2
CASSPPVAGEENEQFF
TGTGCCAGCAGCCCCCCCGTAGCGGGAGAGGAGAATGAGCAGTTCTTC
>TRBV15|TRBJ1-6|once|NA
CATSRDISGQPWFLHF
TGTGCCACCAGCAGAGATATCTCTGGGCAGCCCTGGTTCCTCCACTTT
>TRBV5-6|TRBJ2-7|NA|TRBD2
CASSRGGRAYEQYF
TGTGCCAGCAGCCGCGGGGGGCGAGCCTACGAGCAGTACTTC
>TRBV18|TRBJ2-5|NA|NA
CASSPPAQETQYF
TGTGCCAGCTCACCCCCCGCGCAAGAGACCCAGTACTTC
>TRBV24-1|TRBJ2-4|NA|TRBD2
CATRPSPLILAKAKNIQYF
TGTGCCACCAGGCCCTCCCCTTTGATACTAGCGAAAGCCAAAAACATTCAGTACTTC
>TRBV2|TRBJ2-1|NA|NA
CASSGGPGTYNEQFF
TGTGCCAGCAGTGGGGGCCCGGGCACATACAATGAGCAGTTCTTC
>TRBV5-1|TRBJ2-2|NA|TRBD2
CASSTNSGRGTGELFF
TGCGCCAGCAGCACTAATAGCGGGAGAGGAACCGGGGAGCTGTTTTTT
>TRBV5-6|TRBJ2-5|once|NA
CASSLPGETQYF
TGTGCCAGCAGCTTGCCTGGCGAGACCCAGTACTTC
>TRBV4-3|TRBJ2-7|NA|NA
CASSPTHTYEQYF
TGCGCCAGCAGTCCAACTCATACCTACGAGCAGTACTTC
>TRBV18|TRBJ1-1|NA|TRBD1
CASTRDSTTEAFF
TGTGCCAGCACTCGGGACAGTACGACTGAAGCTTTCTTT
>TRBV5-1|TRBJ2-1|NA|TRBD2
CASSPGLAGGYDEQFF
TGCGCCAGCAGCCCGGGACTAGCGGGAGGTTACGATGAGCAGTTCTTC
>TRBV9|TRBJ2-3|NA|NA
CASSGGLRGEDTQYF
TGTGCCAGCAGCGGGGGCCTGCGCGGGGAAGATACGCAGTATTTT
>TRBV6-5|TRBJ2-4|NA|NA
CASRTRAADIQYF
TGTGCCAGCAGAACTAGGGCGGCGGACATTCAGTACTTC